This paragraph reports one T cell receptor beta chain. This sample was taken from a study of blood T cell repertoires in COVID-19. Study at large: T cells, B-cell-depleted T cells, or PBMCs provided the cDNA or gDNA that served as material.

As processed by the authors: Nucleated cell number was recorded as an estimate derived from reference gene primer amplification. Sequencing was performed with immunoSEQ multiplex PCR; in TCRdb, only in-frame clones are kept and a portion is missing. That table is the source of V, J and clone size, and D and trimming were worked out from the DNA. The repertoire holds about 250,000 clones, with around 84% as singletons. Ages ranged from roughly 18 to 100 years, with residence in more than 20 US areas. A case of COVID-19 had been met by exposed participants within 2 weeks before study entry. The CDR3 length is 15 residues. Germline V gives CDR1 ENHRY, CDR2 SYGVKD. V gave up 6 bases and J gave up 4 bases; unmatched junction bases: 5.

Sequencing used PBMCs or T cells enriched from blood (not recorded which). V gene TRBV10-3 combines with J gene TRBJ2-1; 11 nucleotides align to TRBD2. The origin of this receptor is a woman aged 45-65 years who had been exposed to COVID-19. Here the CDR3 DNA reads TGTGCCATCAGCCCTAGCGGGGGGCAGTACAATGAGCAGTTCTTC. Translating it yields CAISPSGGQYNEQFF.